These 24 T cell receptor beta chains share one sample of origin, sequenced in a study of a mutant IDH1 vaccine in newly diagnosed glioma. The time point here: baseline, week 1 (first vaccination visit). Treatment in this sample: pre-vaccination baseline after standard-of-care therapy. Repertoires were generated with immunoSEQ multiplex PCR, while TCRdb's copy carries only in-frame clones and drops some. In the table there are over 30,000 clones, over 60% of which are singletons. Here the sequenced sample was peripheral blood mononuclear cells (PBMCs), taken from a glioma patient treated with radiotherapy, temozolomide or both. These receptors were taken from a man aged 50 or older with glioma. Some clones in this sample may be carry-over from other donors' samples.

This chain joins TRBV5-6 and TRBJ2-1, with 12 bases aligning to TRBD2. After removal of 0 bases from V and 8 bases from J, the junction contained 6 bases not matched to a gene. CDR1 and CDR2 (germline): SGHDT, YYEEEE. The CDR3 consists of 16 residues. The CDR3 spells CASSLVPSGRVDEQFF. CDR3 in DNA: TGTGCCAGCAGCTTGGTACCTAGCGGGAGGGTTGATGAGCAGTTCTTC.

V is TRBV5-1 and J is TRBJ2-7; weak D call: TRBD1 (7 bases). Trimming took 4 bases from V and 1 from J, leaving 18 bases between them. Germline assignment: CDR1 SGHRS and CDR2 YFSETQ. The CDR3 length is 16 residues. The CDR3 reads CASSVGGTAQSYEQYF. CDR3 DNA sequence: TGCGCCAGCAGCGTTGGGGGGACAGCTCAATCCTACGAGCAGTACTTC.

The CDR3 nucleotides read TGTGCCAGTACCATCGGACTAGCAGAAACCTACGAGCAGTACTTC. Protein: CASTIGLAETYEQYF. This sequence joins TRBV19 and TRBJ2-7, with 8 bases matching TRBD2. The CDR3 has 15 residues. After removal of 7 bases from V and 2 bases from J, the junction contained 10 bases not matched to a gene. Germline-derived CDR1 and CDR2 are LNHDA and SQIVND (reference sequence).

This clone was detected once. This chain uses TRBV5-1 with TRBJ2-3, with 7 bases that match TRBD2. The junction had 10 bases not matched to a gene; V was cut back by 4 bases and J by 5 bases. The CDR3 extends over 15 amino acids. Germline assignment: CDR1 SGHRS and CDR2 YFSETQ. Here the CDR3 DNA reads TGCGCCAGCAGCCCGGTTGCGGGAGCTAAAGATACGCAGTATTTT. Translating gives CASSPVAGAKDTQYF.

This clone occurred once. The chain employs TRBV6-4 and TRBJ1-2; 9 bases match TRBD1. V shed 4 bases and J 6 bases; nucleotides not matched to a gene: 9. Germline CDR1 MRHNA, CDR2 SNTAGT. This CDR3 is 15 amino acids long. In DNA, the CDR3 is TGTGCCAGCAGTGCCTCGGGACAGGGACGTAATGGCTACACCTTC. This codes for CASSASGQGRNGYTF.

This chain joins TRBV27 and TRBJ2-2; maybe TRBD2 (5 bases). Germline-derived CDR1 and CDR2 are MNHEY and SMNVEV (reference sequence). V was cut by 9 bases and J by 12 bases, with 11 bases left in between. This CDR3 spans 10 amino acids. The CDR3 bases are TGTGCCAGTACACCGGGGAAGCTGTTTTTT. Its translation: CASTPGKLFF.

This chain joins TRBV6-1 and TRBJ1-2; D remains unclear. Trimming cost V 2 bases and J 5 bases, with 9 bases left between them. From germline, CDR1 is MNHNS and CDR2 SASEGT. This CDR3 has 13 residues. CDR3 nucleotides: TGTGCCAGCAGTGAAAATCCGCGTTATGGCTACACCTTC. Residues: CASSENPRYGYTF.

The chain couples TRBV28 to TRBJ2-5; 9 positions agree with TRBD2. The DNA end is a closer match to TRBJ2-7, so the J assignment may be wrong. This CDR3 comprises 14 residues. Germline CDR1 MDHEN, CDR2 SYDVKM. The CDR3 loop is CASRSSGSGYEQYF. CDR3 bases: TGTGCCAGCAGGAGTAGCGGGAGTGGGTACGAGCAGTACTTC.

This clone was recorded only once. The chain employs TRBV9 and TRBJ1-2, with unresolved D. V dropped 0 bases and J dropped 1 base, with 7 bases sitting between them. The CDR3 consists of 14 residues. CDR1 is SGDLS and CDR2 is YYNGEE in the germline V gene. DNA for the CDR3: TGTGCCAGCAGCGTAGATCAGGTTAACTATGGCTACACCTTC. It encodes CASSVDQVNYGYTF.

The rearrangement links TRBV11-3 to TRBJ2-2; 10 positions match TRBD1. CDR3 length equals 14 residues. Germline CDR1 SGHNT, CDR2 YENEEA. V shed 5 bases, J shed 5 bases, and the junction held 2 bases outside the gene matches. CDR3 in DNA: TGTGCCAGCAGCCGGGGACAGGGGACCGGGGAGCTGTTTTTT. Amino acid sequence: CASSRGQGTGELFF.

The rearrangement links TRBV5-1 to TRBJ1-1; tentatively, D is TRBD1 (5 bases). The V and J ends lost 0 bases and 5 bases respectively, with 8 bases between them. The CDR3 has 13 residues. Per the germline V gene, CDR1 is SGHRS and CDR2 is YFSETQ. CDR3 amino acids: CASSLAGQTEAFF. CDR3 DNA sequence: TGCGCCAGCAGCTTGGCGGGGCAAACTGAAGCTTTCTTT. Using reference TRBV5-1 and TRBJ1-1 for the parts outside the CDR3, the full variable domain is KAGVTQTPRYLIKTRGQQVTLSCSPISGHRSVSWYQQTPGQGLQFLFEYFSETQRNKGNFPGRFSGRQFSNSRSEMNVSTLELGDSALYLCASSLAGQTEAFFGQGTRLTVV.

V and J are TRBV30 and TRBJ2-3; 9 nucleotides match TRBD2. The germline gives CDR1 GTSNPN, CDR2 SVGIG (reference sequence). The CDR3 runs 14 residues. Unmatched junction bases numbered 5, after V lost 4 bases and J lost 3 bases. The CDR3 DNA reads TGTGCCTGGACCCCCGGACTAGCGACAGATACGCAGTATTTT. Translation: CAWTPGLATDTQYF. The full variable domain, its missing parts supplied by reference TRBV30 and TRBJ2-3, is SQTIHQWPATLVQPVGSPLSLECTVEGTSNPNLYWYRQAAGRGLQLLFYSVGIGQISSEVPQNLSASRPQDRQFILSSKKLLLSDSGFYLCAWTPGLATDTQYFGPGTRLTVL.

V usage is TRBV6-1 and J usage is TRBJ1-1, with D uncertain. Germline values: CDR1 MNHNS, CDR2 SASEGT. The CDR3 totals 13 residues. With 1 base removed from V and 1 base from J, the gap between germline ends came to 4 bases. This chain's CDR3 is CASSEGENTEAFF. For the CDR3, the DNA is TGTGCCAGCAGTGAAGGGGAGAACACTGAAGCTTTCTTT.

The rearrangement uses TRBV30 and TRBJ2-7; no definite D call. The CDR3 totals 13 residues. Trimming stripped 2 bases from V and 2 bases from J, with 10 bases between. Germline V CDR1 and CDR2: GTSNPN, SVGIG (reference sequence). CDR3 protein: CAWSLERPYEQYF. CDR3 in DNA: TGTGCCTGGAGTCTAGAGAGACCCTACGAGCAGTACTTC.

V is TRBV2 and J is TRBJ2-7; 9 nucleotides agree with TRBD2. The V gene end was trimmed by 6 bases and the J gene end by 5 bases; junction bases not matched to a gene: 5. In germline, CDR1 is SNHLY, CDR2 FYNNEI. The CDR3 consists of 13 residues. In DNA form, the CDR3 reads TGTGCCAGCAGGAGGACTAGCGCTGACGAGCAGTACTTC. Its translation: CASRRTSADEQYF.

The chain couples TRBV28 to TRBJ2-7; D is unresolved. This CDR3 spans 12 amino acids. Looked up from germline, CDR1 is MDHEN and CDR2 is SYDVKM. V was shortened by 6 bases and J by 2 bases, with 8 bases between the two germline ends. Here the CDR3 DNA reads TGTGCCAGCAGCCGGACGGCCTACGAGCAGTACTTC. Translating it yields CASSRTAYEQYF.

V usage is TRBV7-9 and J usage is TRBJ1-2; D is uncertain. Trimming cost V 3 bases and J 8 bases, with 19 bases left between them. The CDR3 has 15 residues. From germline, CDR1 is SEHNR and CDR2 FQNEAQ (reference sequence). This chain's CDR3 is CASSLRIGISWGYTF. CDR3 coding DNA: TGTGCCAGCAGCTTGAGAATAGGGATTTCCTGGGGCTACACCTTC.

This clone was observed a handful of times. For the CDR3, the DNA is TGTGCCAGTTGGGACTATTCCACAGATACGCAGTATTTT. Its protein is CASWDYSTDTQYF. The V and J genes are TRBV19 and TRBJ2-3; 7 nucleotides align to TRBD2. Losses at the gene ends were 8 bases for V and 2 bases for J; bases not matched to a gene: 4. There are 13 residues in the CDR3. CDR1 is LNHDA, CDR2 SQIVND, per germline (reference sequence).

The chain links TRBV10-3 to TRBJ2-2, with D maybe TRBD2 (6 bases). The CDR3 has 14 amino acids. The V gene lost 9 bases and the J gene lost 4 bases, with 15 bases spanning the gap. Germline loops: CDR1 ENHRY, CDR2 SYGVKD. CDR3 DNA: TGTGCCATAAGACGGCGGGAAACCACCGGGGAGCTGTTTTTT. Its protein is CAIRRRETTGELFF.

The V gene is TRBV7-8, the J gene TRBJ2-5, with 9 bases matching TRBD1. Per the germline V gene, CDR1 is SGHVS and CDR2 is FQNEAQ. The CDR3 runs 15 residues. J was trimmed by 4 bases and V by 4 bases; bases with no gene match: 7. The CDR3: CASSSLPGQGETQYF. The CDR3 DNA sequence: TGTGCCAGCAGCTCGCTCCCGGGACAGGGAGAGACCCAGTACTTC.

The rearrangement joins TRBV18 to TRBJ2-7; D unresolved. This CDR3 has 15 amino acids. Germline V gene sequence: CDR1 KGHSH, CDR2 LQKENI. V lost 2 bases and J lost 5, with 16 bases in between. The DNA for the CDR3 is TGTGCCAGCTCACCAGATTCTAATTCGTTTGACGAGCAGTACTTC. Translation gives CASSPDSNSFDEQYF.

This chain links TRBV6-5 with TRBJ2-1; a weak D match, TRBD2 (5 bases). Germline CDR1 MNHEY, CDR2 SVGAGI. The CDR3 length is 13 residues. With 5 bases removed from V and 6 bases from J, the gap between germline ends came to 11 bases. This CDR3 reads CASSTRRFNEQFF. For the CDR3, the DNA is TGTGCCAGCAGTACCCGGAGGTTCAATGAGCAGTTCTTC.

This clone was seen only once. V and J are TRBV6-5 and TRBJ1-5; D may be TRBD1 (6 bases). Germline CDR1 is MNHEY and CDR2 is SVGAGI. V was shortened by 6 bases and J by 2 bases, with 14 bases between the two germline ends. The CDR3 totals 15 residues. The CDR3 coding sequence is TGTGCCAGCAGCCGGGGGGCCTGGGGCAATCAGCCCCAGCATTTT. It encodes CASSRGAWGNQPQHF.

The V and J genes are TRBV11-2 and TRBJ2-7, with 7 nucleotides matching TRBD1. Losses at the gene ends were 5 bases for V and 4 bases for J; bases not matched to a gene: 14. This CDR3 comprises 16 residues. CDR1 is SGHAT, CDR2 FQNNGV, per germline. Here the CDR3 DNA reads TGTGCCAGCAGCCTTCTCCCACAGGGGCAGGGATACGAGCAGTACTTC. It yields the protein CASSLLPQGQGYEQYF.